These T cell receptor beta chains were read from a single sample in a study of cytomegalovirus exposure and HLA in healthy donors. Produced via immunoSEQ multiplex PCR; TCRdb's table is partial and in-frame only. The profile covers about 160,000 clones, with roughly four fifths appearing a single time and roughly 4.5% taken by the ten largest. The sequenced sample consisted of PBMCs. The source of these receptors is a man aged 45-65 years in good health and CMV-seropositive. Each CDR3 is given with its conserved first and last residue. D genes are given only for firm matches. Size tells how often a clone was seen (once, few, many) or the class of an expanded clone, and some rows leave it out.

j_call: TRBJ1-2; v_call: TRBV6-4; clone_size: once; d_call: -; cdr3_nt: TGTGCCAGCAGTGAGGTGGGGCGAAGTCGCGGCTACACCTTC; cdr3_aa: CASSEVGRSRGYTF
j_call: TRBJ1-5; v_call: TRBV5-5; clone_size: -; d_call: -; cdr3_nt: TGTGCCAGCAGTGCCTGGGGGGGATTAAATCAGCCCCAGCATTTT; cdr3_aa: CASSAWGGLNQPQHF
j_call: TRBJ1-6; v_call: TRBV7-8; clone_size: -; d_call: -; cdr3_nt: TGTGCCAGCAGCTTAAGCCGGGGAGTTGATTCACCCCTCCACTTT; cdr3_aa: CASSLSRGVDSPLHF
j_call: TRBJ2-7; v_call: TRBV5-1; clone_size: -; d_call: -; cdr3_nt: TGCGCCAGCAGCTCAGCGGATCCCTCCTACGAGCAGTACTTC; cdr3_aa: CASSSADPSYEQYF
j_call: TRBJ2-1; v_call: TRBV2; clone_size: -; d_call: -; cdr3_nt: TGTGCTAGCAGTGGTAGCGCGGCCGGCGAGCAGTTCTTC; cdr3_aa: CASSGSAAGEQFF
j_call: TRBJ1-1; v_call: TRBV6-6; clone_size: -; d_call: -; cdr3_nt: TGTGCCAGCAGAACGACAGAAGGCCCGACTGAAGCTTTCTTT; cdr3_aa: CASRTTEGPTEAFF
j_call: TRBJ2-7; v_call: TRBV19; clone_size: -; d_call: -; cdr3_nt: TGTGCCAGTAGTATCCAGGGCCCCAGCTCCTACGAGCAGTACTTC; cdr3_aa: CASSIQGPSSYEQYF
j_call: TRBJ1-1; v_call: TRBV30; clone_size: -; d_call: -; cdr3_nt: TGTGCCTGGAGTCGCTATCAGGACAGTCCGAACACTGAAGCTTTCTTT; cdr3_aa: CAWSRYQDSPNTEAFF
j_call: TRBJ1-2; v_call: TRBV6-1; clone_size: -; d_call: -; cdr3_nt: TGTGCCAGCATGGGGAACAGGGCCTATGGCTACACCTTC; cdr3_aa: CASMGNRAYGYTF
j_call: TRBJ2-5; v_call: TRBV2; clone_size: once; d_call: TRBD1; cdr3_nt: TGTGCCAGCAGAGTAGACAGGGGGTTAGGTGAGACCCAGTACTTC; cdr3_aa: CASRVDRGLGETQYF
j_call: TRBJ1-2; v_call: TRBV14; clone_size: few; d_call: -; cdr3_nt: TGTGCCAGCAGCCAATCAGGCTATGGCTACACCTTC; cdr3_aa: CASSQSGYGYTF
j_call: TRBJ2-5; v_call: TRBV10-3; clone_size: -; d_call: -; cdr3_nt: TGTGCCATCAGTCAGGGTGTAGGCCAAGAGACCCAGTACTTC; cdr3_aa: CAISQGVGQETQYF
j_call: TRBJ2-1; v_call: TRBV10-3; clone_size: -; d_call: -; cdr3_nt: TGTGCCATCAGTGTTGGGGGGAGCTCCTACAATGAGCAGTTCTTC; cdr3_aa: CAISVGGSSYNEQFF
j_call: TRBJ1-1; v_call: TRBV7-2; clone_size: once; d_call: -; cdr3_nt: TGTGCCAGCAGGCGGGACGGCGATGAAGCTTTCTTT; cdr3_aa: CASRRDGDEAFF
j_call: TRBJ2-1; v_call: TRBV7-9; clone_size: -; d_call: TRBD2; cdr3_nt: TGTGCCAGCAGCCCATACGCTAGCGGACCCAACAATGAGCAGTTCTTC; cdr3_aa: CASSPYASGPNNEQFF
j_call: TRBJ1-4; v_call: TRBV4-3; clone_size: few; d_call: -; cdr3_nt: TGCGCCAGCAGCGATTCAGGGGTAATAGCTGAAAAACTGTTTTTT; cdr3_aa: CASSDSGVIAEKLFF
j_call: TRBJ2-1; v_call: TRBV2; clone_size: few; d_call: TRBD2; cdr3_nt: TGTGCCAGCAGTCGGACTAGCGGGAGCTTTACTGAGCAGTTCTTC; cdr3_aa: CASSRTSGSFTEQFF
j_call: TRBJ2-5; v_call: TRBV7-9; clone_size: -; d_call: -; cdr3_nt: TGTTCCAGCAGCTCCCGCCGGGGTGGAGGGCCAGAGACCCAGTACTTC; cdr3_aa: CSSSSRRGGGPETQYF
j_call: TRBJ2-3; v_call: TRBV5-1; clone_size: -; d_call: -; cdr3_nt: TGCGCCAGCAGCTTGGTAGCTGTGGGCACAGATACGCAGTATTTT; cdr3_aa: CASSLVAVGTDTQYF
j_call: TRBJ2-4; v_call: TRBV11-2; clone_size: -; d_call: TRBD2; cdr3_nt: TGTGCCAGCAGCCCCCGGACTAGCGGGAATTTCCTAGCCAAAAACATTCAGTACTTC; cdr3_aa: CASSPRTSGNFLAKNIQYF
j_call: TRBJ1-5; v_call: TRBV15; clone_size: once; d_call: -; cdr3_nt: TGTGCCACCAGCAGAACAGAGGGAGGCAATCAGCCCCAGCATTTT; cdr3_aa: CATSRTEGGNQPQHF
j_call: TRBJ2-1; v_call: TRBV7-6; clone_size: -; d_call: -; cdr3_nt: TGTGCCAGCAGCTCCCTTAATAGTGACAATGAGCAGTTCTTC; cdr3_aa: CASSSLNSDNEQFF
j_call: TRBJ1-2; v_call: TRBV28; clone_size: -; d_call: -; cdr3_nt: TGTGCCAGCCGCGGGGGGCGTAGGGTCTATGGCTACACCTTC; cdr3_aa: CASRGGRRVYGYTF
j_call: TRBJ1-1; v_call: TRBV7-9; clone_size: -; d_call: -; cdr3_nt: TGTGCCAGCAACCAGCGGGGACGGGGATTGAACACTGAAGCTTTCTTT; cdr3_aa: CASNQRGRGLNTEAFF
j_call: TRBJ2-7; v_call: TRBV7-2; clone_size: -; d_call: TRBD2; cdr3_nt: TGTGCCAGCAGCCGCCGTAGCGGGGGGGTCTCCTACGAGCAGTACTTC; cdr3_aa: CASSRRSGGVSYEQYF
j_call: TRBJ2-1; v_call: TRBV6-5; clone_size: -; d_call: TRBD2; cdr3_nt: TGTGCCAGCAGGTTTAGCGGGGAGACCTACAATGAGCAGTTCTTC; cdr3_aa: CASRFSGETYNEQFF
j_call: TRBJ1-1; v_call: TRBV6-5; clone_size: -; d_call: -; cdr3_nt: TGTGCCAGCCGCAGCGAGGGGGACGGGTCGACTTTCTTT; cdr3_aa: CASRSEGDGSTFF
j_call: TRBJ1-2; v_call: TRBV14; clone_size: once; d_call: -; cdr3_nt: TGTGCCAGCAGCCAAGATCTGGGCAGGGGCCCGGGGTATGGCTACACCTTC; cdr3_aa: CASSQDLGRGPGYGYTF